A single sample is the source of the 19 T cell receptor beta chains below, sequenced in a study of T-cell memory formation after mild COVID-19. MiXCR, applied by TCRdb to the 5' RACE reads, yields one record per CDR3 protein. The sample consists of a few hundred thousand distinct CDR3 sequences, approximately 24% of them appearing once. The specimen sequenced was PBMCs or a T cell subset sorted from them (not recorded which). The receptors stem from an adult woman who had mild COVID-19 (a few samples of this study predate the infection). Cell type and time point are not known.

In this sample, this clonotype turned up a few times. This chain connects TRBV29-1 to TRBJ2-2; 13 bases line up with TRBD2. The J segment lost 7 bases and the V segment lost 5 bases, leaving 10 bases of the junction unmatched. The CDR3 length is 16 residues. Germline V gene data show CDR1 as SQVTM and CDR2 as ANQGSEA. The CDR3 DNA is TGCAGCGTTAGGGATCCGGGACTAGCGGGATACGGGGAGCTGTTTTTT. The encoded protein is CSVRDPGLAGYGELFF.

There are a few counts of this clonotype. This sequence joins TRBV4-2 and TRBJ2-2, with D perhaps TRBD2 (6 bases). Per the germline V gene, CDR1 is LGHNA and CDR2 is YNFKEQ. Between the trimmed V and J ends, which lost 1 base and 5 bases, there was a span of 11 bases. This CDR3 has 15 amino acids. The CDR3 spells CASSQGEEWTGELFF. The CDR3 region has the DNA TGTGCCAGCAGCCAAGGGGAGGAGTGGACCGGGGAGCTGTTTTTT.

The chain employs TRBV23-1 and TRBJ1-1; D possibly corresponds to TRBD1 (5 bases). TRBV23-1 counts as an open reading frame of uncertain function. The CDR3 covers 15 residues. The V and J ends lost 2 bases and 0 bases respectively, with 10 bases between them. CDR3 nucleotides: TGCGCCAGCAGTCAACGGGGCATGATGAACACTGAAGCTTTCTTT. As protein: CASSQRGMMNTEAFF.

Here the CDR3 reads CASSSPGILSNQPQHF. The CDR3 DNA is TGTGCCAGCAGTTCCCCCGGGATCCTAAGCAATCAGCCCCAGCATTTT. V gene TRBV6-6 combines with J gene TRBJ1-5; no clear D gene. Per germline, CDR1 MNHNY and CDR2 SVGAGI (reference sequence). The V and J ends lost 4 bases and 1 base respectively, with 14 bases between them. CDR3 size: 16 residues.

The rearrangement links TRBV6-2 or TRBV6-3 to TRBJ2-2; D is perhaps TRBD1 (6 bases). V lost 2 bases and J 6 bases, leaving 10 bases between the germline ends. CDR3 length: 14 residues. Per the germline V gene, CDR1 is MNHEY and CDR2 is SVGEGT. The CDR3 nucleotides are TGTGCCAGCAGTTACCTTTCAGGGGCCGGGGAGCTGTTTTTT. Its translation: CASSYLSGAGELFF.

The chain recombines TRBV4-1 with TRBJ2-3; 11 positions agree with TRBD2. The CDR3 sequence is 17 residues long. The germline CDR1 and CDR2 sequences are MGHRA and YSYEKL. The V gene end was trimmed by 1 base and the J gene end by 2 bases; junction bases not matched to a gene: 5. Here the CDR3 DNA reads TGCGCCAGCAGCCAAGCGGGACTAGCGGATTTCACAGATACGCAGTATTTT. Its protein is CASSQAGLADFTDTQYF.

This clonotype was detected a few times. This chain uses TRBV2 with TRBJ2-1; 9 bases align to TRBD1. Germline lookup yields CDR1 SNHLY and CDR2 FYNNEI. The junction had 4 bases not matched to a gene; V was cut back by 5 bases and J by 5 bases. This CDR3 has 14 residues. This CDR3 is CASSQQGADNEQFF. The CDR3 nucleotides are TGTGCCAGCAGTCAACAGGGGGCCGACAATGAGCAGTTCTTC.

This clonotype occurred a few times. The rearrangement joins TRBV30 to TRBJ1-1, with TRBD1 identical over 9 bases. Unmatched junction bases numbered 14, after V lost 3 bases and J lost 6 bases. The CDR3 is made up of 16 amino acids. The V gene's germline CDR1 is GTSNPN and CDR2 SVGIG (reference sequence). CDR3 sequence reads: CAWRRTTGTGWPEAFF. The CDR3 nucleotides are TGTGCCTGGAGGAGAACCACCGGGACAGGGTGGCCTGAAGCTTTCTTT.

This chain links TRBV2 with TRBJ1-4; 7 bases align to TRBD1. J lost 3 bases, V lost 4 bases, and 8 bases had no gene match. The germline gives CDR1 SNHLY, CDR2 FYNNEI. This CDR3 spans 16 amino acids. CDR3 in amino acids: CASSALLQGANEKLFF. CDR3 in DNA: TGTGCCAGCAGTGCCTTACTCCAGGGGGCTAATGAAAAACTGTTTTTT.

This clonotype has only a few counts. This chain links TRBV6-2 or TRBV6-3 with TRBJ2-7; TRBD2 agrees at 8 bases. The CDR3 is made up of 17 amino acids. J gave up 0 bases and V 0 bases, and 7 bases lay outside the gene matches. Germline V CDR1 and CDR2: MNHEY, SVGEGT. Here the CDR3 DNA reads TGTGCCAGCAGTTACTCGATTAGCGGGGCGTACTCCTACGAGCAGTACTTC. It encodes CASSYSISGAYSYEQYF.

This chain joins TRBV28 and TRBJ1-1; 8 bases line up with TRBD1. The trim removed 6 bases at V and 5 bases at J, leaving 14 bases unmatched. CDR3 size: 16 residues. Per the germline V gene, CDR1 is MDHEN and CDR2 is SYDVKM. The CDR3 protein is CASRRQGTMGGTEAFF. CDR3 bases: TGTGCCAGCAGAAGACAGGGGACGATGGGGGGGACTGAAGCTTTCTTT.

The rearrangement links TRBV5-1 to TRBJ2-1, with 11 bases lining up with TRBD1. CDR1 is SGHRS and CDR2 is YFSETQ in the germline V gene. Trimming cost V 0 bases and J 4 bases; bases outside gene matches: 6. CDR3 size: 17 residues. For the CDR3, the DNA is TGCGCCAGCAGCTTGGCCCCCGGGACAGGGGGATACAATGAGCAGTTCTTC. Translation: CASSLAPGTGGYNEQFF.

The chain carries TRBV4-1 and TRBJ1-1, with D uncertain. This CDR3 has 15 residues. V shed 4 bases and J shed 3 bases, with 15 bases lying between them. CDR1 and CDR2 (germline): MGHRA, YSYEKL. CDR3 DNA: TGCGCCAGCAGCCCACCTCTTCTCTACCACACTGAAGCTTTCTTT. Translation gives CASSPPLLYHTEAFF.

Only a few counts were recorded for this clonotype. The chain carries TRBV6-5 and TRBJ1-6; D gene uncertain. Germline CDR1 reads MNHEY; CDR2 reads SVGAGI. This CDR3 has 13 amino acids. V dropped 3 bases and J dropped 7 bases, with 7 bases sitting between them. CDR3 loop: CASSYSRNSPLHF. The CDR3 nucleotides are TGTGCCAGCAGTTATAGTCGGAATTCACCCCTCCACTTT.

This clonotype was seen only once. The chain's CDR3 is CASSQTGVDGYTF. In DNA, the CDR3 is TGTGCCAGCAGCCAAACAGGGGTCGATGGCTACACCTTC. The rearrangement links TRBV4-2 to TRBJ1-2; 7 bases fit TRBD1. The junction had 3 bases not matched to a gene; V was cut back by 2 bases and J by 6 bases. Germline V gives CDR1 LGHNA, CDR2 YNFKEQ. This CDR3 contains 13 residues.

The J gene is TRBJ1-1, the V gene TRBV4-2; D is unclear. The germline V gene has CDR1 LGHNA and CDR2 YNFKEQ. Trimming stripped 0 bases from V and 1 base from J, with 12 bases between. The CDR3 is made up of 16 amino acids. CDR3 sequence reads: CASSQDVTGGNTEAFF. The CDR3 DNA sequence: TGTGCCAGCAGCCAAGATGTCACTGGAGGGAACACTGAAGCTTTCTTT.

In this sample, this clonotype turned up a few times. The rearrangement joins TRBV27 to TRBJ2-4; D is tentatively TRBD1 or TRBD2 (5 bases each). Germline CDR1 and CDR2: MNHEY and SMNVEV (reference sequence). Trimming pared 4 bases from V and 5 bases from J, leaving 15 bases between. The CDR3 contains 15 residues. The CDR3 DNA reads as TGTGCCAGCAGTTCGATCAGGGAGTTCGAAAACATTCAGTACTTC. This gives the protein CASSSIREFENIQYF.

The genes are TRBV14 and TRBJ2-7, with TRBD1 matching over 8 bases. V lost 4 bases and J lost 2; bases outside the gene matches: 7. Germline loops: CDR1 SGHDN, CDR2 FVKESK. The CDR3 runs 15 residues. The CDR3 reads CASSPRDRPAYEQYF. In DNA form, the CDR3 reads TGTGCCAGCAGCCCCCGGGACAGGCCTGCCTACGAGCAGTACTTC.

As to this clonotype: Relative to the germline gene, one junction end is altered; a read error may explain this. The DNA for the CDR3 is TGTGCTAGCAGCATACCCCCCGCAGAGACCCAGTACTTC. Encoded protein: CASSIPPAETQYF. V usage is TRBV7-7 and J usage is TRBJ2-5; D is unclear. The V gene's germline CDR1 is SSHAT and CDR2 FNYEAQ (reference sequence). The length of the CDR3 is 13 residues.